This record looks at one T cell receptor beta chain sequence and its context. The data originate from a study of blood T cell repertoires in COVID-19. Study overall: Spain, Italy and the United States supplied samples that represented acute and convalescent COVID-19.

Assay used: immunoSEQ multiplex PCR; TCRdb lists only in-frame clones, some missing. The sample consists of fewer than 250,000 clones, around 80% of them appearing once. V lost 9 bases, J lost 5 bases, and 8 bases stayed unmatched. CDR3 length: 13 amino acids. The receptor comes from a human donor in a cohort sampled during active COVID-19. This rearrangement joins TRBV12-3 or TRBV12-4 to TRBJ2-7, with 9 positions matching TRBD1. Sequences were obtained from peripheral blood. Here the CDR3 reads CASSTGGYNEQYF. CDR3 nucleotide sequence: TGTGCCAGTAGCACAGGGGGCTACAACGAGCAGTACTTC.